Presented here are 21 T cell receptor beta chains from one specimen sequenced in a study of long-term antiretroviral therapy in people with HIV (dated by TCRdb to 2022 to 2024). The immunoSEQ hsTCRB v3.0 assay was used at survey level resolution to sequence the TRB variable region. TCRdb carries this immuneACCESS record with in-frame sequences only. Its versions omit some clonotypes, under half of them owing to an unresolved V gene in the studies checked, with the rest unexplained. The sample contains fewer than 25,000 clones, 65% to 90% of them found a single time. The ten most abundant clones make up approximately 15% of the sample. The sample in question was unsorted PBMCs, obtained 1.2 years after starting antiretroviral therapy. All receptors come from a man aged 50 or older with HIV.

V and J are TRBV9 and TRBJ1-2; 12 positions agree with TRBD1. J was trimmed by 7 bases and V by 1 base; bases with no gene match: 5. Germline V gene lookup returns CDR1 SGDLS and CDR2 YYNGEE. The CDR3 spans 15 residues. The DNA of the CDR3 is TGTGCCAGCAGCGTATCGGGACAGGGGGCGAGTGGCTACACCTTC. It translates to CASSVSGQGASGYTF.

The rearrangement uses TRBV5-1 and TRBJ2-5; D might be TRBD1 or TRBD2, each matching 5 bases. The germline V and J ends were trimmed by 0 bases and 5 bases, with 14 bases remaining between them. CDR3 size: 15 residues. Germline CDR1 and CDR2: SGHRS and YFSETQ. CDR3 bases: TGCGCCAGCAGCTTGGCCTCCGGGGCCGGGGAGACCCAGTACTTC. This translates into CASSLASGAGETQYF.

The chain couples TRBV7-9 to TRBJ2-3, with D tentatively TRBD1 or TRBD2 (5 bases each). Per the germline V gene, CDR1 is SEHNR and CDR2 is FQNEAQ (reference sequence). The V end was cut by 1 base, the J end by 6 bases, with 8 bases between. The length of the CDR3 is 13 residues. CDR3 sequence (DNA): TGTGCCAGCAGCTTAGGGTGGGGGGATACGCAGTATTTT. Protein sequence: CASSLGWGDTQYF.

The chain combines TRBV7-6 with TRBJ2-7, with TRBD1 identical over 12 bases. CDR3 length: 14 amino acids. CDR1 is SGHVS and CDR2 is FNYEAQ in the germline V gene. Unmatched junction bases numbered 4, after V lost 5 bases and J lost 5 bases. CDR3 in amino acids: CASSPGQGADEQYF. The CDR3 DNA is TGTGCCAGCAGCCCGGGACAGGGGGCCGACGAGCAGTACTTC.

The chain links TRBV10-3 to TRBJ2-2, with 7 bases identical to TRBD1. The V segment lost 0 bases and the J segment 4 bases; nucleotides outside the gene matches: 5. Per germline, CDR1 ENHRY and CDR2 SYGVKD. CDR3 length: 16 amino acids. The CDR3 DNA follows: TGTGCCATCAGTGAGTCCGAGACAGGGTTCACCGGGGAGCTGTTTTTT. Translating it yields CAISESETGFTGELFF.

The rearrangement uses TRBV4-1 and TRBJ2-3; D possibly corresponds to TRBD2 (6 bases). Germline CDR1 MGHRA, CDR2 YSYEKL. The CDR3 covers 17 residues. V lost 0 bases to trimming and J lost 8 bases, with 21 bases between them. CDR3 sequence reads: CASSQEPRAVRGGTQYF. In DNA, the CDR3 is TGCGCCAGCAGCCAAGAGCCCCGGGCCGTCCGGGGAGGTACGCAGTATTTT.

Concerning this clone itself: Mismatch with germline at one junction end may stem from a read error. This sequence joins TRBV7-7 and TRBJ2-7, with a tentative D call TRBD2 (5 bases). The CDR3 is 13 amino acids. Germline values: CDR1 SSHAT, CDR2 FNYEAQ (reference sequence). The CDR3 nucleotides read TGTGCTAGCAGCTTAATGGACTTAGACGAGCAGTACTTC. Translated: CASSLMDLDEQYF. Looking up the rest from reference TRBV7-7 and TRBJ2-7 gives the full variable domain: GAGVSQSPRYKVTKRGQDVTLRCDPISSHATLYWYQQALGQGPEFLTYFNYEAQPDKSGLPSDRFSAERPEGSISTLTIQRTEQRDSAMYRCASSLMDLDEQYFGPGTRLTVT.

This clone was picked up one time. The V and J genes are TRBV12-5 and TRBJ1-1, with a tentative D call TRBD1 (5 bases). Germline V gene sequence: CDR1 LGHNT, CDR2 FRNRAP. The V and J ends lost 3 bases and 2 bases respectively, with 13 bases between them. The CDR3 consists of 15 residues. In DNA, the CDR3 is TGTGCTAGTGGTTTAGAGGCAGGGTCAAACACTGAAGCTTTCTTT. Protein product: CASGLEAGSNTEAFF.

The V gene is TRBV5-5, the J gene TRBJ2-7; D may be TRBD1 (5 bases). This CDR3 is 14 amino acids long. Germline CDR1 SGHKS, CDR2 YYEKEE (reference sequence). V gave up 2 bases and J gave up 4 bases, with 13 bases separating them. The chain's CDR3 is CASSLLRQTYEQYF. For the CDR3, the DNA is TGTGCCAGCAGCTTATTGAGACAGACGTACGAGCAGTACTTC.

The chain carries TRBV11-2 and TRBJ1-1, with D hard to call. This CDR3 has 13 amino acids. In germline, CDR1 is SGHAT, CDR2 FQNNGV. Trimming cost V 1 base and J 2 bases, with 5 bases left between them. This CDR3 is CASSLGGNTEAFF. In nucleotides, the CDR3 is TGTGCCAGCAGCTTAGGGGGAAACACTGAAGCTTTCTTT.

The chain has TRBV7-8 and TRBJ1-1; 9 nucleotides align to TRBD1. Germline V gives CDR1 SGHVS, CDR2 FQNEAQ. Trimming removed 3 bases from V and 4 bases from J; junction bases left unmatched: 6. This CDR3 spans 15 amino acids. The CDR3 spells CASSFHRGQSTEAFF. The CDR3 coding sequence is TGTGCCAGCAGCTTCCACAGGGGGCAGAGCACTGAAGCTTTCTTT.

The rearrangement joins TRBV5-3 to TRBJ1-5; the match to TRBD1 covers 8 bases. TRBV5-3 is an open reading frame whose function is uncertain. The CDR3 has 15 amino acids. J was trimmed by 0 bases and V by 5 bases; bases with no gene match: 4. Written as DNA, the CDR3 is TGTGCCAGAAGGGGACAGGTCGTTAGCAATCAGCCCCAGCATTTT. Protein sequence: CARRGQVVSNQPQHF.

The V call is TRBV6-6, the J call TRBJ1-2; D gene uncertain. Trimming stripped 5 bases from V and 0 bases from J, with 13 bases between. Germline assignment: CDR1 MNHNY and CDR2 SVGAGI (reference sequence). The CDR3 is 15 residues long. The CDR3 protein is CASSRKGAANYGYTF. The DNA of the CDR3 is TGTGCCAGCAGTCGCAAGGGTGCCGCTAACTATGGCTACACCTTC.

The gene calls are TRBV7-9 and TRBJ1-1, with D tentatively TRBD1 (6 bases). CDR1 and CDR2 (germline): SEHNR, FQNEAQ (reference sequence). Trimming cost V 1 base and J 10 bases, with 16 bases left between them. The CDR3 is 14 residues long. The CDR3 coding sequence is TGTGCCAGCAGCTTAGGTGGTGGGACACCTTTAGCTTTCTTT. Encoded protein: CASSLGGGTPLAFF.

The genes are TRBV28 and TRBJ1-2, with 8 bases that match TRBD1. Germline values: CDR1 MDHEN, CDR2 SYDVKM. Trimming at V came to 5 bases and at J to 4 bases, leaving 6 bases not matched to a gene. CDR3 size: 14 residues. Written as DNA, the CDR3 is TGTGCCAGCAGTAATGACAGGGGCAGCTATGGCTACACCTTC. Translated: CASSNDRGSYGYTF.

The V call is TRBV5-1, the J call TRBJ1-6; D possibly corresponds to TRBD1 (6 bases). CDR3 length equals 16 residues. Germline values: CDR1 SGHRS, CDR2 YFSETQ. Trimming removed 2 bases from V and 6 bases from J, with 15 bases in between. CDR3 in DNA: TGCGCCAGCAGCTTCCGGGGGCCCAGCGGTAATTCACCCCTCCACTTT. Translation gives CASSFRGPSGNSPLHF.

This clone was counted a single time. This chain uses TRBV28 with TRBJ1-1, with TRBD1 matching over 7 bases. Germline values: CDR1 MDHEN, CDR2 SYDVKM. V was pared by 5 bases and J by 5 bases, with 11 bases of the junction left unmatched. This CDR3 has 15 residues. CDR3 sequence reads: CASSPPTGSVTEAFF. The CDR3 DNA follows: TGTGCCAGCAGTCCTCCGACAGGGTCGGTTACTGAAGCTTTCTTT.

This clone has a handful of counts. The chain employs TRBV27 and TRBJ2-3, with 7 bases that match TRBD1. The trim removed 5 bases at V and 2 bases at J, leaving 10 bases unmatched. The germline V gene encodes CDR1 MNHEY and CDR2 SMNVEV (reference sequence). CDR3 size: 16 residues. The CDR3 DNA sequence: TGTGCCAGCAGTAACTTGACAGGGATTCCCACAGATACGCAGTATTTT. Encoded protein: CASSNLTGIPTDTQYF.

The rearrangement links TRBV9 to TRBJ1-2; perhaps TRBD1 as D (5 bases). The CDR3 is made up of 15 amino acids. Germline-derived CDR1 and CDR2 are SGDLS and YYNGEE. The V end was cut by 0 bases, the J end by 3 bases, with 12 bases between. The DNA of the CDR3 is TGTGCCAGCAGCGTAGACGGGACGGCCGACTATGGCTACACCTTC. Translating it yields CASSVDGTADYGYTF.

The genes are TRBV2 and TRBJ2-6; tentatively, D is TRBD2 (5 bases). The V gene lost 2 bases and the J gene lost 0 bases, with 5 bases spanning the gap. The CDR3 is 15 residues long. Germline CDR1 and CDR2: SNHLY and FYNNEI. The CDR3: CASSERGSGANVLTF. For the CDR3, the DNA is TGTGCCAGCAGTGAACGGGGCTCTGGGGCCAACGTCCTGACTTTC.

The V and J genes are TRBV27 and TRBJ1-2, with 9 bases identical to TRBD1. Germline-derived CDR1 and CDR2 are MNHEY and SMNVEV (reference sequence). The CDR3 totals 15 residues. Trimming took 0 bases from V and 4 from J; bases not matched to a gene: 3. The DNA for the CDR3 is TGTGCCAGCAGTTTATCGGGACAGGGATCCTATGGCTACACCTTC. Amino acid sequence: CASSLSGQGSYGYTF.